This TCR beta chain was recorded in a study of vaccination effects on CD4 cells after COVID-19 (dated by TCRdb to the early 2020s). With regard to the full study: Each participant received two doses of an mRNA SARS-CoV-2 vaccine, either BNT162b2 or mRNA-1273. In both COVID-19 convalescent patients and infection-naive vaccine recipients, the study compared SARS-CoV-2 spike-specific CD4+ TCR repertoires from before mRNA vaccination with those from after it. A total of some eleven COVID-19 convalescent patients and a few SARS-CoV-2-naive healthy vaccine recipients were included in the full study. The Oncomine TCR Beta short-read assay on an Illumina iSeq 100 was used to sequence cultures from other donors in the study. The research as a whole found: The study was limited by a small number of convalescent patients and lacked early post-infection timepoints. Among healthy vaccine recipients, nearly all vaccine-induced clones were SARS-CoV-2 mono-reactive, and only 1 of 255 was cross-reactive with common cold coronaviruses. Clones induced by infection and clones induced by vaccination both contracted markedly at late timepoints after vaccination, which fits with T cell responses waning over time.

CDR1 and CDR2 (MNHEY, SVGEGT) derive from the germline V gene. CDR3 length: 15 amino acids, cysteine to phenylalanine. Only the CDR3 DNA is retained, 45 bases long and in frame from the first base. V ends up 6 bases short and J 0 bases short, with an unmatched junction base count of 7. In the ViraFEST assay, PBMC were stimulated with viral peptide pools, and antigen-specific CD4+ T cell clonotypes were then identified by expansion using TCR sequencing. After around ten days of culture, CD4+ T cells were isolated with the EasySep CD4+ T cell isolation kit. Negative nucleocapsid antibody results before and after vaccination confirmed that the healthy vaccine recipients had no prior SARS-CoV-2 infection. A few million PBMC per well were cultured with about 10 ug/ml peptides in IMDM containing approximately 4.7% human AB serum, around 10 IU/ml IL-2 and gentamicin. On days 3 and 7, half of the culture medium was replaced with fresh IL-2-containing medium. Unless otherwise noted, each peptide stimulation condition was cultured in triplicate wells. Using Ficoll-Paque Plus gradient centrifugation, PBMC were separated from whole blood and then either used fresh or cryopreserved at -140C. The spike proteins of SARS-CoV-2 and of the common cold coronaviruses HCoV-NL63, HCoV-OC43 and HCoV-229E were spanned by overlapping peptide pools. Genomic DNA was extracted from cultured CD4+ T cells with the QIAamp micro DNA kit.

Comments on this clone: Which antigen it targets is not known. No much larger clone is present one base from it, and per-base qualities are unavailable.

Preparation of the library involved the immunoSEQ multiplex PCR assay. TCR beta CDR3 sequencing was performed on DNA from the cultured, isolated CD4+ T cells. In the authors' own workflow: Non-productive TCR sequences were discarded, and reads were trimmed to the CDR3 region, with only CDR3s of 7 or more amino acids retained. The MANAFEST web app was used to pick out antigen-specific clonotypes by comparing their expansion in peptide wells with that in reference cultures. To be called positive, a clone needed expansion at FDR<0.05 compared with the reference and with all other wells, an odds ratio greater than 5, and a frequency greater than 0.1% in two replicate wells. Cross-reactive clonotypes were defined as significantly expanded in SARS-CoV-2 spike wells and in at least one common cold coronavirus spike condition. Levenshtein distance calculated with the stringdist R package was used to assess CDR3 similarity, and unrooted trees were constructed with ape in R 3.6.1. Sourced from immuneACCESS, this table was stored by TCRdb with only in-frame sequences that have V and J called. A share of the clones is absent; for the studies checked, an unresolved V gene accounts for under half, and the remainder has no known explanation. V and J calls and clone size come straight from that table; D and trimming were deduced from the DNA. The sample contains 71,000 or so clones, about 65% of them found a single time. Together, the top ten hold about 4% of the sample.

The specimen was CD4+ T cells from PBMCs cultured with HCoV-OC43 spike peptides, collected before COVID-19 vaccination. This sample's cell subset or site label indicates: HCoV-OC43 spike overlapping peptide pool stimulation. The rearranged segments are TRBV6-2 or TRBV6-3 and TRBJ1-2; 7 bases in between match TRBD1. The TCR originated in a human donor who received a COVID-19 vaccine. The CDR3 protein sequence reads: CASSDLTGANYGYTF. The DNA sequence is given as TGTGCCAGCAGCGACCTAACAGGGGCTAACTATGGCTACACCTTC.